This TCR beta chain was identified in a study of OX40 agonist ivuxolimab in advanced cancers. The overall study: Patients got intravenous ivuxolimab at 0.01 to 10 mg/kg every 2 weeks. Eligibility admitted prior anti-PD-1, anti-PD-L1 or anti-CTLA-4 therapy; about 39% had some.

The repertoire was sequenced with immunoSEQ multiplex PCR; TCRdb's copy has only in-frame clones and lacks some. The table has some 100,000 clones, 90% seen once. As to this clone: Its antigen is still unknown.

General study findings and limits: Dose levels from 0.1 to 3.0 mg/kg saw CD4+ and CD8+ blood T cells expand clonally by week 6.

The source was CD4+ or CD8+ T cells sorted from blood, collected in a trial of the OX40 agonist ivuxolimab. The clonotype was recovered from an adult with an advanced solid tumor such as melanoma, head and neck, liver or kidney cancer.

The DNA of the CDR3 is TGCGCCAGCAGCCCTGGGACCGTGGCAACTAATGAAAAACTGTTTTTT. It translates to CASSPGTVATNEKLFF. The chain uses TRBV5-1 and TRBJ1-4; perhaps TRBD1 as D (5 bases). This CDR3 region has 16 residues. Trimming pared 4 bases from V and 0 bases from J, leaving 13 bases between. CDR1 and CDR2 from the germline V gene are SGHRS and YFSETQ.